Listed below are T cell receptor beta chains from one sample, sequenced in a study of cytomegalovirus exposure and HLA in healthy donors. Libraries were prepared by immunoSEQ multiplex PCR; TCRdb keeps only in-frame clonotypes and omits some of them. The data contain roughly 75,000 clones, 84% of them singletons. The sample taken for sequencing was PBMCs. These receptors all come from a man aged 70-80 years in good health and CMV-seropositive. Each CDR3 is given with its conserved first and last residue. Fields, in order: J gene, V gene, D gene, clone size, CDR3 protein, CDR3 DNA. D genes are given only for firm matches. Clone size is given for some rows only: seen once, a few or many times, or a class if the clone is expanded.

TRBJ2-1 TRBV7-9 TRBD1 NA CASRDPRDRAFHEQFF TGTGCCAGCAGAGATCCCCGGGACAGGGCGTTCCATGAGCAGTTCTTC
TRBJ1-1 TRBV7-2 NA few CASTPQAQGSTEAFF TGTGCCAGCACCCCCCAGGCCCAGGGCAGCACTGAAGCTTTCTTT
TRBJ2-1 TRBV6-4 NA few CASNRGGHLYNEQFF TGTGCCAGCAATCGAGGTGGACATCTCTACAATGAGCAGTTCTTC
TRBJ2-5 TRBV18 NA NA CASSPPTGRETQYF TGTGCCAGCTCACCTCCGACAGGGAGGGAGACCCAGTACTTC
TRBJ2-3 TRBV2 NA NA CASSRQLETETDTQYF TGTGCCAGCAGCCGCCAACTAGAGACTGAGACAGATACGCAGTATTTT
TRBJ2-5 TRBV5-1 NA NA CASSLRLLSRQQETQYF TGCGCCAGCAGCTTGAGATTGCTGAGTCGCCAACAGGAGACCCAGTACTTC
TRBJ2-5 TRBV5-1 TRBD2 NA CASSLELATETQYF TGCGCCAGCAGCTTGGAACTAGCGACGGAGACCCAGTACTTC
TRBJ2-3 TRBV2 NA NA CASRVRGRGIDTQYF TGTGCCAGCAGAGTCAGGGGACGAGGCATAGATACGCAGTATTTT
TRBJ2-7 TRBV18 NA NA CASSPVWGRLYEQYF TGTGCCAGCTCACCCGTATGGGGGCGGTTATACGAGCAGTACTTC
TRBJ2-7 TRBV19 TRBD2 NA CASSIVGTSGEQYF TGTGCCAGTAGTATAGTGGGGACTAGCGGCGAGCAGTACTTC
TRBJ2-2 TRBV10-3 TRBD2 NA CATPRAGGANTGELFF TGTGCCACCCCACGAGCGGGGGGCGCGAACACCGGGGAGCTGTTTTTT
TRBJ1-1 TRBV7-9 NA NA CASSPTAGSNTEAFF TGTGCCAGCAGCCCAACCGCAGGGTCGAACACTGAAGCTTTCTTT
TRBJ2-5 TRBV6-1 TRBD2 NA CASRHPSRGQETQYF TGTGCCAGCAGACATCCTTCGCGGGGGCAAGAGACCCAGTACTTC
TRBJ2-7 TRBV7-2 TRBD1 NA CASSFYRGEQYF TGTGCCAGCAGCTTTTACAGGGGCGAGCAGTACTTC
TRBJ2-1 TRBV6-1 TRBD2 few CASSGGGASGRAGEQFF TGTGCCAGCAGTGGAGGGGGGGCTAGCGGGAGGGCAGGCGAGCAGTTCTTC
TRBJ2-7 TRBV30 NA NA CAGRRDTSYEQYF TGTGCCGGTCGCCGGGACACTTCCTACGAGCAGTACTTC
TRBJ1-1 TRBV7-8 NA NA CASSLARVGRATEAFF TGTGCCAGCAGCTTAGCAAGGGTGGGGAGGGCCACTGAAGCTTTCTTT
TRBJ2-3 TRBV9 NA NA CASSVRVGDTQYF TGTGCCAGCAGCGTGCGGGTGGGAGATACGCAGTATTTT
TRBJ2-7 TRBV5-1 TRBD2 NA CASSLPSGRTYEQYF TGCGCCAGCAGCTTACCTAGCGGGAGGACCTACGAGCAGTACTTC
TRBJ2-1 TRBV28 TRBD2 NA CASSSAGGLLWYNEQFF TGTGCCAGCAGTTCAGCGGGAGGCCTCTTGTGGTACAATGAGCAGTTCTTC
TRBJ2-2 TRBV21-1 NA NA CASSKEGQPQGNTGELFF TGTGCCAGCAGCAAAGAGGGACAGCCTCAGGGGAACACCGGGGAGCTGTTTTTT
TRBJ2-5 TRBV7-6 TRBD1 NA CASSPGTGGETQYF TGTGCCAGCAGCCCCGGGACAGGGGGGGAGACCCAGTACTTC
TRBJ1-2 TRBV6-5 TRBD1 NA CASSYSSGTGQGYTF TGTGCCAGCAGTTACTCATCCGGGACAGGGCAGGGCTACACCTTC
TRBJ1-1 TRBV7-3 NA NA CASSLSGQMNTEAFF TGTGCCAGCAGCTTAAGTGGCCAGATGAACACTGAAGCTTTCTTT
TRBJ1-2 TRBV5-6 TRBD1 NA CASSLLSGTDTIRTF TGTGCCAGCAGCTTACTATCCGGGACAGATACTATAAGGACCTTC
TRBJ2-3 TRBV6-5 NA NA CASSSPADTQYF TGTGCCAGCAGTTCCCCCGCGGATACGCAGTATTTT
TRBJ2-7 TRBV7-2 TRBD1 once CASSLASMGQYEQYF TGTGCCAGCAGCTTAGCGAGCATGGGACAGTACGAGCAGTACTTC
TRBJ2-1 TRBV7-9 TRBD1 NA CASSFQGAYNEQFF TGTGCCAGCAGCTTCCAGGGGGCCTACAATGAGCAGTTCTTC
TRBJ2-3 TRBV6-1 TRBD2 NA CASSLAGDTDTQYF TGTGCCAGCAGTTTAGCGGGGGACACAGATACGCAGTATTTT
TRBJ2-3 TRBV6-5 NA few CASGGGNTDTQYF TGTGCCAGCGGAGGCGGAAACACAGATACGCAGTATTTT
TRBJ2-7 TRBV7-2 TRBD2 NA CASSPGLVGYEQYF TGTGCCAGCAGCCCAGGACTAGTCGGCTACGAGCAGTACTTC
TRBJ2-2 TRBV9 NA few CASSVRGGGTGELFF TGTGCCAGCAGCGTAAGGGGGGGCGGCACCGGGGAGCTGTTTTTT
TRBJ1-1 TRBV6-1 TRBD1 few CASTTGQGNTEAFF TGTGCCAGCACCACGGGACAGGGTAACACTGAAGCTTTCTTT
TRBJ1-2 TRBV28 NA once CASSLNRIYGYTF TGTGCCAGCAGTTTAAACAGGATCTATGGCTACACCTTC
TRBJ2-7 TRBV27 NA NA CASRSQGQAYEQYF TGTGCCAGCAGGTCCCAGGGACAAGCCTACGAGCAGTACTTC
TRBJ2-1 TRBV2 NA NA CASSEKGRGPYNEQFF TGTGCCAGCAGTGAAAAGGGGCGGGGGCCCTACAATGAGCAGTTCTTC
TRBJ1-2 TRBV10-3 TRBD1 once CAIRDREHGYTF TGTGCCATCAGGGACAGGGAACATGGCTACACCTTC
TRBJ2-1 TRBV2 NA NA CVQAGETGHNEQFF TGTGTCCAAGCAGGAGAGACAGGCCACAATGAGCAGTTCTTC
TRBJ2-7 TRBV6-1 NA NA CASSSGQSSEQYF TGTGCCAGCAGCTCCGGACAGTCAAGCGAGCAGTACTTC
TRBJ2-5 TRBV5-1 NA NA CASSADQETQYF TGCGCCAGCAGCGCGGACCAAGAGACCCAGTACTTC
TRBJ1-3 TRBV28 TRBD1 NA CASSPGQGPGNTIYF TGTGCCAGCAGCCCGGGACAGGGCCCTGGAAACACCATATATTTT
TRBJ2-7 TRBV27 TRBD1 NA CASSSGQGYEQYF TGTGCCAGCAGTTCCGGACAGGGCTACGAGCAGTACTTC